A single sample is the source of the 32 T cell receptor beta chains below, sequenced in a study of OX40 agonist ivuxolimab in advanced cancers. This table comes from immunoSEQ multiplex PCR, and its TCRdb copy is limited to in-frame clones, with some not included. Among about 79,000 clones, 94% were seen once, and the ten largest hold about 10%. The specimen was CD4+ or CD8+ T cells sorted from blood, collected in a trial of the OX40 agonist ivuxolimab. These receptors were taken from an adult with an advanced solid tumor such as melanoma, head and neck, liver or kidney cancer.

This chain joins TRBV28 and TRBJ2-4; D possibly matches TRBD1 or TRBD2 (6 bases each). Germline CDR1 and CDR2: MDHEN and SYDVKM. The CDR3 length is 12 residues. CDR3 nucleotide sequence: TGTGGTGCTGGGGGGCGCGAAAACATTCAGTACTTC. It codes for CGAGGRENIQYF.

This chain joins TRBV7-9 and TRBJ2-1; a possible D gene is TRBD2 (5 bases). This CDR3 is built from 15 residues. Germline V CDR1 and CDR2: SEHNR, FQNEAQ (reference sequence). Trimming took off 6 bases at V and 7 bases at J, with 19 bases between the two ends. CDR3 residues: CASSLFTGFTNEQFF. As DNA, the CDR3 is TGTGCCAGCAGTCTATTCACGGGGTTTACAAATGAGCAGTTCTTC.

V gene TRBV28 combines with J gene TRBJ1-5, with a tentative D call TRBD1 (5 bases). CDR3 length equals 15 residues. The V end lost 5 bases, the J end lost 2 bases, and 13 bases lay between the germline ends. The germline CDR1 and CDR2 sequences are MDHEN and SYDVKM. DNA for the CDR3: TGTGCCAGCAGTAATGAGGGGCTTGGCAATCAGCCCCAGCATTTT. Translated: CASSNEGLGNQPQHF.

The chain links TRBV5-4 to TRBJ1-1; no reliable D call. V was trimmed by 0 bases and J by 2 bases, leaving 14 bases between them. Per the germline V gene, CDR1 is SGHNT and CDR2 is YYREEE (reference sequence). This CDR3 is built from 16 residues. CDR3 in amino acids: CASSLGAGGLNTEAFF. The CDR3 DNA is TGTGCCAGCAGCTTGGGGGCTGGAGGGTTAAACACTGAAGCTTTCTTT.

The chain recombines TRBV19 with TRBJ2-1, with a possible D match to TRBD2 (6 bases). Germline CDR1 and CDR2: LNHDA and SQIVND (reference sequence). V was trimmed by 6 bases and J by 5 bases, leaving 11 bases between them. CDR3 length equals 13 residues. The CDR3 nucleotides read TGTGCCAGTAGGGGGGGAGGAGACAATGAGCAGTTCTTC. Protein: CASRGGGDNEQFF.

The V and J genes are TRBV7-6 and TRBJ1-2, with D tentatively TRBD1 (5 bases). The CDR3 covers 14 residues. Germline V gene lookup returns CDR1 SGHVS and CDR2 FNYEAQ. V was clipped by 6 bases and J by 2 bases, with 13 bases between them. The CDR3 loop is CASSPIDSNYGYTF. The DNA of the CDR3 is TGTGCCAGCAGTCCCATCGACAGCAACTATGGCTACACCTTC.

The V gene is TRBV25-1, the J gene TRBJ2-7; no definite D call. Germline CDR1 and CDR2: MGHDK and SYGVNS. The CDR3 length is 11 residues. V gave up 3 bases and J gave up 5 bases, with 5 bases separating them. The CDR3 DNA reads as TGTGCCAGCAGTGATACCCACGAGCAGTACTTC. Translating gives CASSDTHEQYF.

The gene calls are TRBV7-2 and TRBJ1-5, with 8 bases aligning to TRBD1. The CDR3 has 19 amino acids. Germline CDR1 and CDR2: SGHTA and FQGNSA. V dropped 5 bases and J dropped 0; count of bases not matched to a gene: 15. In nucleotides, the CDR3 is TGTGCCAGCAGCCCTCTCTCCGGGACAGGTTACTTTAGCAATCAGCCCCAGCATTTT. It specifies CASSPLSGTGYFSNQPQHF.

CDR3 in amino acids: CASSITGSRSGNTIYF. CDR3 sequence (DNA): TGTGCCAGTAGTATAACCGGCAGCCGCTCTGGAAACACCATATATTTT. This chain links TRBV19 with TRBJ1-3, with D hard to call. V dropped 2 bases and J dropped 0 bases, with 11 bases sitting between them. Germline V gives CDR1 LNHDA, CDR2 SQIVND (reference sequence). This CDR3 has 16 amino acids.

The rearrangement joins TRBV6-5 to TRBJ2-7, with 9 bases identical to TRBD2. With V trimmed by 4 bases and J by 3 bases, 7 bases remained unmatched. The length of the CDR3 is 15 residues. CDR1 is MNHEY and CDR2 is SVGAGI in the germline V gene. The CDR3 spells CASSSPLAGVYEQYF. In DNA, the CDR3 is TGTGCCAGCAGTTCTCCTTTAGCGGGAGTCTACGAGCAGTACTTC.

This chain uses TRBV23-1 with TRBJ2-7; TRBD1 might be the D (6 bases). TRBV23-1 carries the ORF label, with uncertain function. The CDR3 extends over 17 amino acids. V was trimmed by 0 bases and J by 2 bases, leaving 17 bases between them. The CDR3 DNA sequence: TGCGCCAGCAGTCAATCCCCGGGACACTGGGGAACCTACGAGCAGTACTTC. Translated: CASSQSPGHWGTYEQYF.

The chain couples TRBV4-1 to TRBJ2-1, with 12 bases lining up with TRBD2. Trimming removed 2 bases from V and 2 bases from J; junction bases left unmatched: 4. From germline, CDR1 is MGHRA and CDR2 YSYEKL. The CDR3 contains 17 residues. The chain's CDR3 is CASSQSTSGRPYNEQFF. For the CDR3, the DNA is TGCGCCAGCAGCCAATCGACTAGCGGGAGACCCTACAATGAGCAGTTCTTC.

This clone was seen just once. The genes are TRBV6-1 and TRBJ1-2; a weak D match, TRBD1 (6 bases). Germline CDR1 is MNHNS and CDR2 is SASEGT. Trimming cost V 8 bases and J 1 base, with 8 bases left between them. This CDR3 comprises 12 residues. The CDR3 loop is CASRDNNYGYTF. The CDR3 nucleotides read TGTGCCAGCCGGGACAATAACTATGGCTACACCTTC.

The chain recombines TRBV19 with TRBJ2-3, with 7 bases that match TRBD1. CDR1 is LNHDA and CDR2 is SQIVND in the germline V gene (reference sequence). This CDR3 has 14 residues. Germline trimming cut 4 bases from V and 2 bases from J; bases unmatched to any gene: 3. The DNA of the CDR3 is TGTGCCAGTAGTACCGGGACAGCCACAGATACGCAGTATTTT. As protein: CASSTGTATDTQYF.

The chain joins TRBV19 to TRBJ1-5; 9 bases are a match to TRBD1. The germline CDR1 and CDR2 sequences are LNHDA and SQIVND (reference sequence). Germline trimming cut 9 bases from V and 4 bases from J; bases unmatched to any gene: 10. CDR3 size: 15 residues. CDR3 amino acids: CASQSTGGGNQPQHF. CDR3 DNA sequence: TGTGCCAGCCAATCTACAGGGGGCGGTAATCAGCCCCAGCATTTT.

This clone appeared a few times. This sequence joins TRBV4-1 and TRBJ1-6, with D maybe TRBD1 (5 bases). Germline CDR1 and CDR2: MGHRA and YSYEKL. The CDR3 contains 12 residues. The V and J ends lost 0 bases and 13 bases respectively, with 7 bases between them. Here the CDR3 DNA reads TGCGCCAGCAGCCAAGATTGGGGGCCCCTCCACTTT. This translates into CASSQDWGPLHF.

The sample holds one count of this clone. The CDR3 nucleotides read TGTGCCAGCAGCTTCGGTGCAGGAGACTACGAGCAGTACTTC. Its translation is CASSFGAGDYEQYF. This chain links TRBV7-6 with TRBJ2-7; D is uncertain. Germline CDR1 and CDR2: SGHVS and FNYEAQ. The ends were cut back, 3 bases at V and 3 bases at J, with 12 bases in the middle. The CDR3 runs to 14 residues.

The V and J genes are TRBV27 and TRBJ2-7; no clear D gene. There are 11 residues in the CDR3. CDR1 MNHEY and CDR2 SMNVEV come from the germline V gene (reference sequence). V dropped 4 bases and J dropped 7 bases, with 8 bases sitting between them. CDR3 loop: CASSSLGEQYF. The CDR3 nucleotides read TGTGCCAGCAGTTCCTTGGGGGAGCAGTACTTC.

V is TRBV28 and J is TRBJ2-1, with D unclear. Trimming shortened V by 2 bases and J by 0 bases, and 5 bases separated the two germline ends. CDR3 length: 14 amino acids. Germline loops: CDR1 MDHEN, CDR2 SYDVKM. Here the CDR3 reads CASSLDSSYNEQFF. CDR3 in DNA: TGTGCCAGCAGTTTAGATAGCTCCTACAATGAGCAGTTCTTC.

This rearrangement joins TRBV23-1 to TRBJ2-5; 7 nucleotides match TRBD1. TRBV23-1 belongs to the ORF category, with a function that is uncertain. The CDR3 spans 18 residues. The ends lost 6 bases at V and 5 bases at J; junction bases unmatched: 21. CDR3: CASSRHFDRARVGETQYF. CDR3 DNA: TGCGCCAGCAGCCGGCACTTTGACAGGGCGAGGGTAGGGGAGACCCAGTACTTC.

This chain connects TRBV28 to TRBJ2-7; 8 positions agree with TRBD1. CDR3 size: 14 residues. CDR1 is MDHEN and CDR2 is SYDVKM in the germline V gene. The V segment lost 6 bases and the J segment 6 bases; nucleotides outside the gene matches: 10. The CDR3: CASRPPDRVREQYF. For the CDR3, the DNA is TGTGCCAGCAGACCCCCGGACAGGGTGCGCGAGCAGTACTTC.

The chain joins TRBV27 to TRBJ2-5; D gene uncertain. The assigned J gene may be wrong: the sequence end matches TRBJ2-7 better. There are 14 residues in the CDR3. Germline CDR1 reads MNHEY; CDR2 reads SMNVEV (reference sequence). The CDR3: CASSLHIDSYEQYF. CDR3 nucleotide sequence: TGTGCCAGCAGTTTACATATCGACTCCTACGAGCAGTACTTC.

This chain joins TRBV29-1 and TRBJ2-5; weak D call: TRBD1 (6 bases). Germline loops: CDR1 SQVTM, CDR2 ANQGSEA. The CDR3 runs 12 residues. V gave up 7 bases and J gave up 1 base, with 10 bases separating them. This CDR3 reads CSALDSQETQYF. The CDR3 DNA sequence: TGCAGCGCCCTGGACAGCCAAGAGACCCAGTACTTC.

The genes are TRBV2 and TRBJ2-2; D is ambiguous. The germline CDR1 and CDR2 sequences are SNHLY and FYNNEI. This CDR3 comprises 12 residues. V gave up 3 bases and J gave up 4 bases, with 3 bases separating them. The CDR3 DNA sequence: TGTGCCAGCAGTGAGACCACCGGGGAGCTGTTTTTT. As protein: CASSETTGELFF.

The CDR3, as DNA: TGTGCCAGTAGTATAGGCACCGGGACAGAGTTCTACGAGCAGTACTTC. This gives the protein CASSIGTGTEFYEQYF. The genes are TRBV19 and TRBJ2-7; 7 bases fit TRBD1. This CDR3 has 16 amino acids. From germline, CDR1 is LNHDA and CDR2 SQIVND (reference sequence). V shed 1 base, J shed 3 bases, and the junction held 9 bases outside the gene matches. Full variable domain (remainder filled in from reference TRBV19 and TRBJ2-7): DGGITQSPKYLFRKEGQNVTLSCEQNLNHDAMYWYRQDPGQGLRLIYYSQIVNDFQKGDIAEGYSVSREKKESFPLTVTSAQKNPTAFYLCASSIGTGTEFYEQYFGPGTRLTVT.

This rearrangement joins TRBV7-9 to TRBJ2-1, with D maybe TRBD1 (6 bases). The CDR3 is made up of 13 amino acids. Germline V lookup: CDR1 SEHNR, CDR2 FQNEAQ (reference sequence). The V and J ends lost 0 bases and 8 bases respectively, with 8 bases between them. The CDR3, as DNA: TGTGCCAGCAGCTTAGCCGACAGGCATGAGCAGTTCTTC. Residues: CASSLADRHEQFF. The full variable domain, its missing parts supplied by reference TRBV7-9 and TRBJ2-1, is DTGVSQNPRHKITKRGQNVTFRCDPISEHNRLYWYRQTLGQGPEFLTYFQNEAQLEKSRLLSDRFSAERPKGSFSTLEIQRTEQGDSAMYLCASSLADRHEQFFGPGTRLTVL.

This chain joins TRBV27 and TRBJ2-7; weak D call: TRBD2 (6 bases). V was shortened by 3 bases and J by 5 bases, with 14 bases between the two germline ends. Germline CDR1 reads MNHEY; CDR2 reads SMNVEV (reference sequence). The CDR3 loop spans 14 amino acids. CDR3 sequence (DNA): TGTGCCAGCAGTTTGGGGGGAATGGGAAACGAGCAGTACTTC. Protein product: CASSLGGMGNEQYF.

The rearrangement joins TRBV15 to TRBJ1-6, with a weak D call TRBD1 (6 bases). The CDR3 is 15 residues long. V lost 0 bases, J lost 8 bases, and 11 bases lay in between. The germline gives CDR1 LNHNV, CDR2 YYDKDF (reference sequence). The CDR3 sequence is CATSRDRGPDSPLHF. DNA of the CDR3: TGTGCCACCAGCAGAGACAGGGGCCCGGATTCACCCCTCCACTTT.

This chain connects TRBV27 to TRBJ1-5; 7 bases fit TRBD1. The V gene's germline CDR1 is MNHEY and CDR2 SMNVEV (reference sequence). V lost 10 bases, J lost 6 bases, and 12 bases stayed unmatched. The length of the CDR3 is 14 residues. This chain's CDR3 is CATRGSGAGQPQHF. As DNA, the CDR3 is TGTGCCACCAGGGGGTCGGGGGCCGGTCAGCCCCAGCATTTT.

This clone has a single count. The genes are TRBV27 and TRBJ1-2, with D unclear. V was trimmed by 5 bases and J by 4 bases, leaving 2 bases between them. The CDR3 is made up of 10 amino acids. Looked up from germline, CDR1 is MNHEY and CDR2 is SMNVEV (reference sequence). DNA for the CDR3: TGTGCCAGCAGTGCCTATGGCTACACCTTC. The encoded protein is CASSAYGYTF.

The DNA for the CDR3 is TGTGCCAGCAGCTTATTTCGGGGGGGCACAGATACGCAGTATTTT. Its protein is CASSLFRGGTDTQYF. The rearrangement uses TRBV11-2 and TRBJ2-3; 7 bases map to TRBD2. V trimming: 2 bases; J trimming: 1 base; junction bases outside the gene matches: 3. Germline values: CDR1 SGHAT, CDR2 FQNNGV. The CDR3 has 15 amino acids.

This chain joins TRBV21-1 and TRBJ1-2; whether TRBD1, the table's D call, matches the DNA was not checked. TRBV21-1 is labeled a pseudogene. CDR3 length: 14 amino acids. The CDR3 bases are TGTGCCAGCAGCGAAGGGACAGGGGGGAGCGGCTACACCTTC. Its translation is CASSEGTGGSGYTF.